This T cell receptor beta chain was observed in a study of blood T cell repertoires in COVID-19. In the study overall: Acute-phase and convalescent COVID-19 samples originated in the United States, Italy and Spain. The cDNA or gDNA used as material had been derived from T cells, B-cell-depleted T cells, or PBMCs.

Profiled with immunoSEQ multiplex PCR; TCRdb holds only in-frame clones, not every one. This repertoire shows a few hundred thousand clones, 89% found once; its top ten account for approximately 2.9%. This clone was seen a single time. The germline V gene has CDR1 LGHDT and CDR2 YNNKEL (reference sequence). The CDR3 consists of 18 residues. Germline trimming cut 2 bases from V and 1 base from J; bases unmatched to any gene: 10. This sequence originates from a woman aged 50 to 65 who had been exposed to COVID-19. This rearrangement joins TRBV3-1 (or the pseudogene TRBV3-2) to TRBJ2-2, with 7 positions matching TRBD1. Sequencing input: PBMCs or T cells enriched from blood (not recorded which). DNA of the CDR3: TGTGCCAGCAGCCAACGTACAGGGACAGTCCTGAACACCGGGGAGCTGTTTTTT. Protein sequence: CASSQRTGTVLNTGELFF.